This TCR beta chain is drawn from a study of blood T cell repertoires in COVID-19. Study information: Both acute and convalescent COVID-19 samples were obtained from the United States, Italy and Spain.

V dropped 1 base and J dropped 6 bases, with 16 bases sitting between them. The CDR3 is 15 amino acids. The germline V gene encodes CDR1 SGHVS and CDR2 FNYEAQ. Clones were sequenced by immunoSEQ multiplex PCR, and TCRdb holds only the in-frame ones, with some missing. The data show approximately 150,000 clones, around 87% seen once. Patients from Seattle were sampled longitudinally, starting during active infection. This chain connects TRBV7-6 to TRBJ2-7, with D tentatively TRBD1 (7 bases). The sequencing input was peripheral blood. The source is a woman of 80 years or more with COVID-19, enrolled during active disease. CDR3 coding DNA: TGTGCCAGCAGCTTAGTTGGCAGGGGGGTGGGCGAGCAGTACTTC. It encodes CASSLVGRGVGEQYF. The full variable domain, with the rest looked up from reference TRBV7-6 and TRBJ2-7, is GAGVSQSPRYKVTKRGQDVALRCDPISGHVSLYWYRQALGQGPEFLTYFNYEAQQDKSGLPNDRFSAERPEGSISTLTIQRTEQRDSAMYRCASSLVGRGVGEQYFGPGTRLTVT.